The T cell receptor (beta chain) under discussion was sequenced for a study of shared T cell receptors in the human thymus. The CDR3 covers 15 residues. Germline assignment: CDR1 SEHNR and CDR2 FQNEAQ (reference sequence). V was pared by 5 bases and J by 8 bases, with 9 bases of the junction left unmatched. The table came from immunoSEQ multiplex PCR; TCRdb's copy has only in-frame clones and leaves some out. The sample shows about 380,000 clones, 85% to 95% of them seen only once. The sample comprised thymocytes. The sequence derives from a human donor. The V call is TRBV7-9, the J call TRBJ1-4; 9 bases fit TRBD1. CDR3 nucleotide sequence: TGTGCCAGCAGCCCAGTGGGACAGGGAAGAGAAAAACTGTTTTTT. Its protein is CASSPVGQGREKLFF.